One and the same sample provided the 16 T cell receptor beta chains below, sequenced in a study of technical replicates of blood from a handful of donors. Profiled with immunoSEQ multiplex PCR; TCRdb holds only in-frame clones, not every one. The sample carries around 70,000 clones, 85% to 95% recorded once. Sequenced input: T cells isolated from PBMCs. The receptors stem from a human donor in good health.

The chain is built from TRBV13 and TRBJ1-5; D uncertain. In germline, CDR1 is PRHDT, CDR2 FYEKMQ (reference sequence). This CDR3 is built from 13 residues. Trimming took 2 bases from V and 2 from J, leaving 4 bases between them. The CDR3 loop reads CASSLQGNQPQHF. CDR3 coding DNA: TGTGCCAGCAGCTTACAGGGCAATCAGCCCCAGCATTTT. The variable domain in full, with the rest retrieved from reference TRBV13 and TRBJ1-5, is AAGVIQSPRHLIKEKRETATLKCYPIPRHDTVYWYQQGPGQDPQFLISFYEKMQSDKGSIPDRFSAQQFSDYHSELNMSSLELGDSALYFCASSLQGNQPQHFGDGTRLSIL.

The chain uses TRBV29-1 and TRBJ1-1; no clear D. Germline V lookup: CDR1 SQVTM, CDR2 ANQGSEA. The length of the CDR3 is 13 residues. V shed 4 bases and J shed 1 base, with 10 bases lying between them. The CDR3 coding sequence is TGCAGCGTTGGGTCGGGTAGGAACACTGAAGCTTTCTTT. As protein: CSVGSGRNTEAFF.

CDR3 in amino acids: CASSPQGSDEAFF. The DNA for the CDR3 is TGTGCCAGCAGCCCACAGGGTTCAGATGAAGCTTTCTTT. The V gene is TRBV7-3, the J gene TRBJ1-1; D is possibly TRBD1 (6 bases). CDR1 is SGHTA and CDR2 is FQGTGA in the germline V gene. The CDR3 runs 13 residues. The ends were cut back, 5 bases at V and 7 bases at J, with 14 bases in the middle.

The rearrangement joins TRBV6-1 to TRBJ1-2, with a possible D match to TRBD1 (6 bases). V dropped 4 bases and J dropped 6 bases, with 12 bases sitting between them. CDR3 size: 13 residues. Per the germline V gene, CDR1 is MNHNS and CDR2 is SASEGT. CDR3: CASSAYRDHGYTF. In DNA form, the CDR3 reads TGTGCCAGCAGTGCATACAGGGATCATGGCTACACCTTC.

This clone was seen a few times. The rearrangement links TRBV29-1 to TRBJ1-1; TRBD1 aligns across 7 bases. Germline V CDR1 and CDR2: SQVTM, ANQGSEA. CDR3 length equals 13 residues. V trimming: 4 bases; J trimming: 1 base; junction bases outside the gene matches: 3. CDR3 in DNA: TGCAGCGTTGGCAGGGGGGAGAACACTGAAGCTTTCTTT. It specifies CSVGRGENTEAFF.

This chain joins TRBV5-4 and TRBJ2-7; TRBD2 might be the D (5 bases). Trimming shortened V by 1 base and J by 0 bases, and 8 bases separated the two germline ends. Looked up from germline, CDR1 is SGHNT and CDR2 is YYREEE (reference sequence). The CDR3 totals 14 residues. CDR3 DNA: TGTGCCAGCAGCTTGACGGGGAGCTCCTACGAGCAGTACTTC. Its protein is CASSLTGSSYEQYF.

The J gene is TRBJ2-5, the V gene TRBV18; 7 bases line up with TRBD2. Germline V lookup: CDR1 KGHSH, CDR2 LQKENI. This CDR3 comprises 16 residues. V lost 0 bases, J lost 2 bases, and 6 bases stayed unmatched. This chain's CDR3 is CASSPPNWGGQETQYF. The CDR3 bases are TGTGCCAGCTCACCACCGAATTGGGGGGGACAAGAGACCCAGTACTTC.

The chain joins TRBV13 to TRBJ2-1; 7 bases fit TRBD2. Trimming removed 3 bases from V and 5 bases from J; junction bases left unmatched: 28. CDR1 and CDR2 from the germline V gene are PRHDT and FYEKMQ (reference sequence). This CDR3 region has 22 residues. The chain's CDR3 is CASSLDLNAGLVEATTHNEQFF. CDR3 DNA sequence: TGTGCCAGCAGCTTGGACTTGAACGCCGGACTAGTGGAAGCTACCACACACAATGAGCAGTTCTTC. The full variable domain, with the rest looked up from reference TRBV13 and TRBJ2-1, is AAGVIQSPRHLIKEKRETATLKCYPIPRHDTVYWYQQGPGQDPQFLISFYEKMQSDKGSIPDRFSAQQFSDYHSELNMSSLELGDSALYFCASSLDLNAGLVEATTHNEQFFGPGTRLTVL.

The rearrangement joins TRBV30 to TRBJ1-2; D is possibly TRBD1 (6 bases). Germline V CDR1 and CDR2: GTSNPN, SVGIG (reference sequence). The CDR3 contains 20 residues. With 4 bases removed from V and 8 bases from J, the gap between germline ends came to 38 bases. The CDR3 spells CAWKGVSLGTGGHGSNGYTF. In DNA, the CDR3 is TGTGCCTGGAAAGGAGTCAGTTTGGGGACGGGGGGCCATGGCTCAAACGGCTACACCTTC.

The CDR3 reads CASSRRLAGENTDTQYF. The CDR3 DNA is TGTGCCAGCAGCCGACGTTTAGCGGGGGAAAACACAGATACGCAGTATTTT. The V gene is TRBV5-4, the J gene TRBJ2-3; TRBD2 agrees at 9 bases. The V segment lost 4 bases and the J segment 2 bases; nucleotides outside the gene matches: 11. This CDR3 spans 17 amino acids. In germline, CDR1 is SGHNT, CDR2 YYREEE (reference sequence).

The genes are TRBV11-2 and TRBJ1-4; D call uncertain. V was cut by 5 bases and J by 5 bases, with 18 bases left in between. Germline lookup yields CDR1 SGHAT and CDR2 FQNNGV. The length of the CDR3 is 16 residues. For the CDR3, the DNA is TGTGCCAGCAGCCCGAACGGACGGAGGAACAATGAAAAACTGTTTTTT. Its protein product is CASSPNGRRNNEKLFF.

The chain uses TRBV28 and TRBJ1-2; a possible D gene is TRBD1 (5 bases). V was pared by 3 bases and J by 4 bases, with 15 bases between. The CDR3 extends over 15 amino acids. CDR1 and CDR2 from the germline V gene are MDHEN and SYDVKM. This chain's CDR3 is CASSFKSQGGYGYTF. CDR3 in DNA: TGTGCCAGCAGTTTTAAGTCGCAGGGTGGCTATGGCTACACCTTC.

This clone showed up just once. The chain uses TRBV19 and TRBJ1-3; 10 bases map to TRBD1. The CDR3 totals 18 residues. CDR1 and CDR2 (germline): LNHDA, SQIVND (reference sequence). V lost 7 bases to trimming and J lost 0 bases; unmatched junction nucleotides: 12. The CDR3 sequence is CASNTKAGTGASGNTIYF. CDR3 nucleotide sequence: TGTGCCAGTAATACTAAAGCCGGGACAGGGGCCTCTGGAAACACCATATATTTT.

This chain connects TRBV10-1 to TRBJ2-7; D perhaps matches TRBD1 (6 bases). Per the germline V gene, CDR1 is WNHNN and CDR2 is SYGVQD (reference sequence). The CDR3 is 15 residues long. Trimming left V 3 bases short and J 1 base short, with 13 bases between. CDR3 region: CASSDWTETSYEQYF. DNA of the CDR3: TGCGCCAGCAGTGACTGGACAGAAACTTCCTACGAGCAGTACTTC.

The gene calls are TRBV18 and TRBJ1-5; TRBD1 might be the D (5 bases). The CDR3 has 15 residues. Germline lookup yields CDR1 KGHSH and CDR2 LQKENI. With 2 bases removed from V and 4 bases from J, the gap between germline ends came to 12 bases. CDR3 nucleotide sequence: TGTGCCAGCTCACCATTCAGGGTTGAGAATCAGCCCCAGCATTTT. Its translation is CASSPFRVENQPQHF.

J is TRBJ1-1 and V is TRBV19, with 8 bases fitting TRBD1. This CDR3 region has 12 residues. Trimming took 6 bases from V and 5 from J; bases not matched to a gene: 2. Germline CDR1 and CDR2: LNHDA and SQIVND (reference sequence). CDR3 protein: CASRYRGTEAFF. The CDR3 coding sequence is TGTGCCAGTAGGTACAGGGGGACTGAAGCTTTCTTT.